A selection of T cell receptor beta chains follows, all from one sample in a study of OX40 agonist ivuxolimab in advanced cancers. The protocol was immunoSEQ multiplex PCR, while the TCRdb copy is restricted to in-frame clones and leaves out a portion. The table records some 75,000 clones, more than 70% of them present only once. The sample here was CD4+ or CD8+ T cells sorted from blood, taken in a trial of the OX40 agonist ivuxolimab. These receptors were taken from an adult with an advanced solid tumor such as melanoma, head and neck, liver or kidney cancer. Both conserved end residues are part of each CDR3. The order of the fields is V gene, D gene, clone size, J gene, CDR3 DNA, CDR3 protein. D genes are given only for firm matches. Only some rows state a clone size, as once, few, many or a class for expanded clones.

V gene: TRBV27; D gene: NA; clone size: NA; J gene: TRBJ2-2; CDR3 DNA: TGTGCCAGCAGTGAGGCTCAGGGCAGGGGGGAGCTGTTTTTT; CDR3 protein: CASSEAQGRGELFF
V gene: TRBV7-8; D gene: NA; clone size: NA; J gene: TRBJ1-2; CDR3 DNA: TGTGCCAGCAGCCGGACAGCGGTCTATGGCTACACCTTC; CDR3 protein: CASSRTAVYGYTF
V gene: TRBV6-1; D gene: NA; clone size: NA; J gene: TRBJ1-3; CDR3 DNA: TGTGCCAGCAGTGGGGGCGGTACGGGAAACACCATATATTTT; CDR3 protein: CASSGGGTGNTIYF
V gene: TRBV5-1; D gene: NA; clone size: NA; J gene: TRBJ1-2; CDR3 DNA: TGCGCCAGCAGCTTGGCCCAAGAATCTAGATATGGCTACACCTTC; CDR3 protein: CASSLAQESRYGYTF
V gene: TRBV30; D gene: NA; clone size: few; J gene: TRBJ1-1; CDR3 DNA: TGTGCCTGGAGCTCCTCTCTGGGGTCGGACACTGAAGCTTTCTTT; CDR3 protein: CAWSSSLGSDTEAFF
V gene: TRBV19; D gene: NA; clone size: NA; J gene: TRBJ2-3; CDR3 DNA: TGTGCCAGTAGTATGGGACTCGCCGATACGCAGTATTTT; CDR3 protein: CASSMGLADTQYF
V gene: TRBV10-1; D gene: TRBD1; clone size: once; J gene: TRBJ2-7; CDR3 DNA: TGCGCCAGCAGTATGGAAGGGGGCTCCCCCTACGAGCAGTACTTC; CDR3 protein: CASSMEGGSPYEQYF
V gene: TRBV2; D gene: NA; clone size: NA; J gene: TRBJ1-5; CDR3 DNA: TGTGCCAGCAGTGAAACTTATAGCAATCAGCCCCAGCATTTT; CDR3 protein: CASSETYSNQPQHF
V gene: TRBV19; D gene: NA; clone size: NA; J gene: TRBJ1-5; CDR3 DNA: TGTGCCAGTAACCCGAGCAATCAGCCCCAGCATTTT; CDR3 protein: CASNPSNQPQHF
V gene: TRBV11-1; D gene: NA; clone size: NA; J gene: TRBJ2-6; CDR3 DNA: TGTGCCAGCAGTTTGGGGGTCGGGCGAAGCTCTGGGGCCAACGTCCTGACTTTC; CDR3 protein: CASSLGVGRSSGANVLTF
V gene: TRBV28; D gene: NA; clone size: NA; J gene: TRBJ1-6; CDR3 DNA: TGTGCCAGCAGTTTCGGGAGCTCCTATAATTCACCCCTCCACTTT; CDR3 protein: CASSFGSSYNSPLHF
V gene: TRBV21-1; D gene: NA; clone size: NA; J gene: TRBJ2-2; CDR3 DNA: TGTGCCAGCAGCAAAGAGGAGAGGACCGGGGAGCTGTTTTTT; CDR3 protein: CASSKEERTGELFF
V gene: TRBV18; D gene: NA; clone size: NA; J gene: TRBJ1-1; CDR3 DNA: TGTGCCAGCTCACCGACCTCGCAACAGAACACTGAAGCTTTCTTT; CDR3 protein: CASSPTSQQNTEAFF
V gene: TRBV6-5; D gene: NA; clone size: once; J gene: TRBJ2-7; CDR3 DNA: TGTGCCAGCAGTACGACAGCCTACGAGCAGTACTTC; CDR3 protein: CASSTTAYEQYF
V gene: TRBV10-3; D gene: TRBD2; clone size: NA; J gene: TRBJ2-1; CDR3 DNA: TGTGCCATCAGTGAGTCGACTAGCGCTCTCAATGAGCAGTTCTTC; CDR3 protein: CAISESTSALNEQFF
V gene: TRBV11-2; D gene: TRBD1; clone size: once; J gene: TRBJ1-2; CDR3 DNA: TGTGCCAGCAGCTTAGAGACAGGGCGCGGCTACACCTTC; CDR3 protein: CASSLETGRGYTF
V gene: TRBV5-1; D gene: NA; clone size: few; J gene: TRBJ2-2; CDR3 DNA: TGCGCCAGCAATGGCAGGGAACCGTTCGCGAACACCGGGGAGCTGTTTTTT; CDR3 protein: CASNGREPFANTGELFF
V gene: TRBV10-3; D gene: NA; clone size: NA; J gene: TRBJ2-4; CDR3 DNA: TGTGCCATCAGTCGGGACTTCGGCATTCAGTACTTC; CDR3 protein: CAISRDFGIQYF
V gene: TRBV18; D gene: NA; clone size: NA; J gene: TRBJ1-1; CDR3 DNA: TGTGCCAGCTCACCACTATCGGGCCCGAACACTGAAGCTTTCTTT; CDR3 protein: CASSPLSGPNTEAFF
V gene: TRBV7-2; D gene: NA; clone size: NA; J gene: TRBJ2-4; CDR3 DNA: TGTGCCAGCAGCTTATATGACACGTACATTCAGTACTTC; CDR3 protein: CASSLYDTYIQYF
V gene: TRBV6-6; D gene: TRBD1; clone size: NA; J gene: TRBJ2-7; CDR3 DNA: TGTGCCAGCAGTACGTCCGGGACAGGGCCCTACGAGCAGTACTTC; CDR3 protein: CASSTSGTGPYEQYF
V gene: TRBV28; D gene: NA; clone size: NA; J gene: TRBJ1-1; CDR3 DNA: TGTGCCAGCAGCATCGGACAGATCCGACTGAACACTGAAGCTTTCTTT; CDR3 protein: CASSIGQIRLNTEAFF
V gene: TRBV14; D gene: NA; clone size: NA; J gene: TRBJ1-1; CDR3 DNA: TGTGCCAGCAGCCCTTTGAGGGCCCGACCCGCTTTCTTT; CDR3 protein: CASSPLRARPAFF
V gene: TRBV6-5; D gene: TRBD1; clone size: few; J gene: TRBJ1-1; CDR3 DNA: TGTGCCAGCAGTTACGGGACAGGGCGGAGGGGAACTGAAGCTTTCTTT; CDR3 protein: CASSYGTGRRGTEAFF